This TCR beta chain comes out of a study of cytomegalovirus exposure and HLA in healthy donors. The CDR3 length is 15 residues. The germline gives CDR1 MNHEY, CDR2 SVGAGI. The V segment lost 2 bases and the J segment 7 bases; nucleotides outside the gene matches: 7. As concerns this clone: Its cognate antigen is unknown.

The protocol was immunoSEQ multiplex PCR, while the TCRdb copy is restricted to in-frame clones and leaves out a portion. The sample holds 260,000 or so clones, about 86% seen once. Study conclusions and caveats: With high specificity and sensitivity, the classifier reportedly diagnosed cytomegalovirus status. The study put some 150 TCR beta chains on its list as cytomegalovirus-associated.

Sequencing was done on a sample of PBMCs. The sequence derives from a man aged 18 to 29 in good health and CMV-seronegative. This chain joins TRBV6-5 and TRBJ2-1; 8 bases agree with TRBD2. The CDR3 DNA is TGTGCCAGCAGTTACGCCGGGGGGGCCCTGAATGAGCAGTTCTTC. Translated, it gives CASSYAGGALNEQFF.